These T cell receptor beta chains were read from a single sample in a study of blood T cell repertoires in COVID-19. Some clones are missing from TCRdb's copy, which holds only in-frame ones; the method was immunoSEQ multiplex PCR. The table records roughly 150,000 clones, 80% to 90% of them present only once. Sequencing was done on a sample of peripheral blood. The origin of the receptors is a woman aged 60-75 years with active COVID-19. CDR3s include the opening cysteine and the closing phenylalanine or tryptophan. The D gene is left open where the match is weak. A row's size may be missing; if present it is once, few, many or a size class.

>-|TRBV28|TRBJ2-3|TRBD2
CASSPLGAGGTDTQYF
TGTGCCAGCAGTCCCCTCGGAGCGGGGGGCACAGATACGCAGTATTTT
>-|TRBV19|TRBJ1-1|-
CASSIAWNTEAFF
TGTGCCAGTAGTATAGCCTGGAACACTGAAGCTTTCTTT
>few|TRBV18|TRBJ1-5|-
CASSPDRMNQPQHF
TGTGCCAGCTCACCCGACAGAATGAATCAGCCCCAGCATTTT
>-|TRBV30|TRBJ1-4|-
CAWSVQGKLFF
TGTGCCTGGAGTGTACAGGGTAAACTGTTTTTT
>-|TRBV7-9|TRBJ1-1|-
CASSLGSNTEAFF
TGTGCCAGCAGCTTAGGTAGCAACACTGAAGCTTTCTTT
>-|TRBV7-9|TRBJ2-6|TRBD1
CASSNGQGPGANVLTF
TGTGCCAGCAGCAACGGACAGGGCCCTGGGGCCAACGTCCTGACTTTC
>-|TRBV9|TRBJ1-5|TRBD1
CASSAGGGNSNQPQHF
TGTGCCAGCAGCGCAGGAGGGGGCAATAGCAATCAGCCCCAGCATTTT
>-|TRBV3-1/TRBV3-2|TRBJ2-1|TRBD1
CASSPPMGQGVYNEQFF
TGTGCCAGCAGCCCCCCGATGGGACAGGGTGTTTACAATGAGCAGTTCTTC
>-|TRBV29-1|TRBJ2-7|-
CSVTRTGTHEQYF
TGCAGCGTGACACGGACTGGAACCCACGAGCAGTACTTC
>-|TRBV28|TRBJ1-1|TRBD1
CASSLVGRGQGYVAFF
TGTGCCAGCAGTTTAGTCGGGCGGGGACAGGGGTATGTAGCTTTCTTT
>once|TRBV7-8|TRBJ1-5|TRBD1
CASSQDRSKDQPQHF
TGTGCCAGCAGCCAGGACAGGAGTAAGGATCAGCCCCAGCATTTT
>-|TRBV20-1|TRBJ1-2|-
CSASAPGVGYGYTF
TGCAGTGCTAGTGCCCCCGGGGTCGGGTATGGCTACACCTTC
>once|TRBV18|TRBJ2-2|TRBD1
CASSPGTGMPGELFF
TGTGCCAGCTCCCCCGGGACAGGGATGCCCGGGGAGCTGTTTTTT
>-|TRBV23-1|TRBJ2-5|TRBD2
CASSQNGAGDLQETQYF
TGCGCCAGCAGTCAAAATGGGGCGGGAGACCTCCAAGAGACCCAGTACTTC
>-|TRBV6-2/TRBV6-3|TRBJ2-1|TRBD2
CASSRVTSGTQEQFF
TGTGCCAGCAGCCGAGTGACTAGCGGGACGCAGGAGCAGTTCTTC
>-|TRBV10-3|TRBJ1-2|-
CAISLQGDYGYTF
TGTGCCATCAGCCTACAGGGCGACTATGGCTACACCTTC
>-|TRBV10-3|TRBJ2-5|TRBD2
CATSPGLAGGSQETQYF
TGTGCCACATCCCCGGGACTAGCGGGAGGGAGCCAAGAGACCCAGTACTTC
>-|TRBV4-1|TRBJ1-5|-
CASSQDWRTINQPQHF
TGCGCCAGCAGCCAAGATTGGCGGACAATCAATCAGCCCCAGCATTTT
>-|TRBV5-1|TRBJ2-4|TRBD2
CASSLEGLGGKNIQYF
TGCGCCAGCAGCTTGGAGGGACTAGGTGGCAAAAACATTCAGTACTTC
>-|TRBV2|TRBJ2-1|TRBD2
CASSVRREGHNEQFF
TGTGCCAGCAGTGTTCGACGGGAGGGCCACAATGAGCAGTTCTTC
>-|TRBV6-2/TRBV6-3|TRBJ1-4|-
CASSYGGWSEKLFF
TGTGCCAGCAGTTATGGAGGGTGGAGTGAAAAACTGTTTTTT
>-|TRBV15|TRBJ2-4|-
CATSRSRRNIQYF
TGTGCCACCAGCAGATCCCGCCGGAACATTCAGTACTTC
>-|TRBV30|TRBJ2-5|-
CASGRGGQETQYF
TGTGCCTCTGGTAGGGGGGGGCAAGAGACCCAGTACTTC
>-|TRBV2|TRBJ2-1|TRBD2
CATSRTSPSYNEQFF
TGTGCCACGTCACGGACTAGCCCTTCCTACAATGAGCAGTTCTTC
>-|TRBV18|TRBJ2-7|-
CASSLTGGDEQYF
TGTGCCAGCTCACTAACAGGGGGGGACGAGCAGTACTTC
>-|TRBV29-1|TRBJ2-7|TRBD2
CSVEGLAGSSYEQYF
TGCAGCGTTGAAGGTCTAGCGGGATCTTCCTACGAGCAGTACTTC
>-|TRBV23-1|TRBJ2-1|TRBD2
CASSHAGLAGVEKNEQFF
TGCGCCAGCAGTCATGCGGGACTAGCGGGAGTGGAGAAGAATGAGCAGTTCTTC
>medium-sized|TRBV6-5|TRBJ2-7|TRBD1
CASRGTGSYEQYF
TGTGCCAGCAGAGGGACAGGGTCCTACGAGCAGTACTTC
>-|TRBV3-1/TRBV3-2|TRBJ2-7|TRBD2
CASSHRTGTSGGTRGRPYEQYF
TGTGCCAGCAGCCACCGAACCGGGACTAGCGGAGGCACCAGGGGGAGGCCCTACGAGCAGTACTTC
>-|TRBV7-9|TRBJ2-5|TRBD2
CASSLQGLAARETQYF
TGTGCCAGCAGCTTACAGGGACTAGCGGCTAGAGAGACCCAGTACTTC
>-|TRBV7-8|TRBJ2-2|TRBD1
CASSLVGTGNTGELFF
TGTGCCAGCAGCTTAGTAGGGACAGGGAACACCGGGGAGCTGTTTTTT